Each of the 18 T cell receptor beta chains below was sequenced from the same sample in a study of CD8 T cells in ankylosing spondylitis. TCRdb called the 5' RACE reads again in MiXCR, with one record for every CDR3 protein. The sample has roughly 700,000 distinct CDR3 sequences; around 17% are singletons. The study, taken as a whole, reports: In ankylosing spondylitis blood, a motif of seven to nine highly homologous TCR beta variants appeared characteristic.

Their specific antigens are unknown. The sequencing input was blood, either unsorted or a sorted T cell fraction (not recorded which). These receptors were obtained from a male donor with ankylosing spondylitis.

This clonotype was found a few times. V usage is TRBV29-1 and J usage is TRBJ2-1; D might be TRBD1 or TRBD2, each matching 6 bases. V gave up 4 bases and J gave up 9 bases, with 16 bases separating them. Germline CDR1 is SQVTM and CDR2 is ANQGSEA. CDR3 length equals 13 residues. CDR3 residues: CSVASGAGGEQFF. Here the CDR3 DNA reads TGCAGCGTTGCCTCGGGGGCCGGAGGTGAGCAGTTCTTC.

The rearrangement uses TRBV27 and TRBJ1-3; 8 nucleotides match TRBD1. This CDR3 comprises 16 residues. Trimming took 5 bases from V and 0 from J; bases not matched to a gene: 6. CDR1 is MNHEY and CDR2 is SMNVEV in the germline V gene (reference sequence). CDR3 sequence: CASSDGQGDSGNTIYF. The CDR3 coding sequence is TGTGCCAGCAGTGACGGACAGGGAGACTCTGGAAACACCATATATTTT.

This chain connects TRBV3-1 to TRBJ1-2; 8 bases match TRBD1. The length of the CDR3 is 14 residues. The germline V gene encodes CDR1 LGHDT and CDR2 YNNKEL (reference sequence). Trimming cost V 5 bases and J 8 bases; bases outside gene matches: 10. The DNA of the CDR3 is TGTGCCAGCAGCAAAGCAGGGGGCCAGGGAGGCTACACCTTC. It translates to CASSKAGGQGGYTF.

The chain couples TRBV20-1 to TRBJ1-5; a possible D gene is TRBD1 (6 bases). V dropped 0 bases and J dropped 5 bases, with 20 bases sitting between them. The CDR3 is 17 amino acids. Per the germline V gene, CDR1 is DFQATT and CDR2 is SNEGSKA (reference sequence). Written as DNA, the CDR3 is TGCAGTGCTAGAGACACCAGGGGATACGTCCATGATCAGCCCCAGCATTTT. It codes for CSARDTRGYVHDQPQHF.

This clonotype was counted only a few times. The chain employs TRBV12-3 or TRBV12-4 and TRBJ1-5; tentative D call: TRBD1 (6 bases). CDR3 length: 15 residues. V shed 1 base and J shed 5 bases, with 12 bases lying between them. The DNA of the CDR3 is TGTGCCAGCAGTTTAGGGGACACGGGATATCAGCCCCAGCATTTT. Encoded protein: CASSLGDTGYQPQHF.

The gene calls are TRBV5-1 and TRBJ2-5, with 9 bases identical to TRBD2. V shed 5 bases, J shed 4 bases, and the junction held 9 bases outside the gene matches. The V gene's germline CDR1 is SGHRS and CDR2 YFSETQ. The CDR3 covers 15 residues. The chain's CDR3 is CASSLSGGPGETQYF. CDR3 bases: TGCGCCAGCAGTCTAAGCGGGGGGCCCGGAGAGACCCAGTACTTC.

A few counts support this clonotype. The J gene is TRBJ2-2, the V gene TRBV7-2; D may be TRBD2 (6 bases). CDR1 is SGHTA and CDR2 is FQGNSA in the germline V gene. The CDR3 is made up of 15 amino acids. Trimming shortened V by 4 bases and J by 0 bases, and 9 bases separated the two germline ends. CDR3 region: CASSSSVPNTGELFF. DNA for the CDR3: TGTGCCAGCAGCTCTAGCGTCCCGAACACCGGGGAGCTGTTTTTT.

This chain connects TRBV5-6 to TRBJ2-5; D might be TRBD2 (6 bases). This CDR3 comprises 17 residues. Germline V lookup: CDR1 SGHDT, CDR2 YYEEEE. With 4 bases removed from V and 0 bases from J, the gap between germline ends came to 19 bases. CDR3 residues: CASSRGTGSWYQETQYF. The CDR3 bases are TGTGCCAGCAGCCGGGGGACGGGTTCTTGGTACCAAGAGACCCAGTACTTC.

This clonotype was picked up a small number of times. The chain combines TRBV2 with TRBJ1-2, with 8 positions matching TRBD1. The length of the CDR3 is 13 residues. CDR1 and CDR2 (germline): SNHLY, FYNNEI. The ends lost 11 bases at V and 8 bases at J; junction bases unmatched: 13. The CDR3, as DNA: TGTGCCGGATCCGGGACAGGCATCGAGGGCTACACCTTC. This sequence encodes CAGSGTGIEGYTF.

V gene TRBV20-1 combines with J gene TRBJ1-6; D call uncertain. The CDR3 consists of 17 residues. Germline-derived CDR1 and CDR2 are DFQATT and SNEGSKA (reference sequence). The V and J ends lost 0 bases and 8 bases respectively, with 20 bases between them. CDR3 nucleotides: TGCAGTGCTAGAGATCGACGGAACCCTGGTCTATATTCACCCCTCCACTTT. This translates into CSARDRRNPGLYSPLHF.

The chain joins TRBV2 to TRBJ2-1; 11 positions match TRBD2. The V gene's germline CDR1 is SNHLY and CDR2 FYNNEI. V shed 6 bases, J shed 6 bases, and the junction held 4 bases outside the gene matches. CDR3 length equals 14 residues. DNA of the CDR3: TGTGCCAGCAGCTTACTAGCGGGAGCCAATGAGCAGTTCTTC. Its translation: CASSLLAGANEQFF.

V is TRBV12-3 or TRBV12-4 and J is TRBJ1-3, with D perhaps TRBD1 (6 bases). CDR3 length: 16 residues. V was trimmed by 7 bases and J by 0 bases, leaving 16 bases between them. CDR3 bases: TGTGCCAGCAAACCGGACAGACTGAACTCTGGAAACACCATATATTTT. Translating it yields CASKPDRLNSGNTIYF.

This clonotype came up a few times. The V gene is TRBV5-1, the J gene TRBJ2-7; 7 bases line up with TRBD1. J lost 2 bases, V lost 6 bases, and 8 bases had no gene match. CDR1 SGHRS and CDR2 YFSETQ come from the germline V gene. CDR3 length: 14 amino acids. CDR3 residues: CASNDRESPYEQYF. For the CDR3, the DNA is TGCGCCAGCAACGACAGGGAGAGCCCCTACGAGCAGTACTTC.

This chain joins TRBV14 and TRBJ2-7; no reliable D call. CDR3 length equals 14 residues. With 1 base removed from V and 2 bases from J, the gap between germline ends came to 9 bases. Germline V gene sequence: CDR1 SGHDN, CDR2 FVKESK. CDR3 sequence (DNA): TGTGCCAGCAGCCAAGTAGGTGGCGCCTACGAGCAGTACTTC. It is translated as CASSQVGGAYEQYF. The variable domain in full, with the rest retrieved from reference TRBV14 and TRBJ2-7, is EAGVTQFPSHSVIEKGQTVTLRCDPISGHDNLYWYRRVMGKEIKFLLHFVKESKQDESGMPNNRFLAERTGGTYSTLKVQPAELEDSGVYFCASSQVGGAYEQYFGPGTRLTVT.

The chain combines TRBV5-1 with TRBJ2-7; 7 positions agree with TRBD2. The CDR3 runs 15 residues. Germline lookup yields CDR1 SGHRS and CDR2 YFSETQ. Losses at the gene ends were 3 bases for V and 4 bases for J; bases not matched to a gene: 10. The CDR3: CASSSSAGSGYEQYF. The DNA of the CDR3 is TGCGCCAGCAGCTCCTCAGCGGGGAGCGGGTACGAGCAGTACTTC.

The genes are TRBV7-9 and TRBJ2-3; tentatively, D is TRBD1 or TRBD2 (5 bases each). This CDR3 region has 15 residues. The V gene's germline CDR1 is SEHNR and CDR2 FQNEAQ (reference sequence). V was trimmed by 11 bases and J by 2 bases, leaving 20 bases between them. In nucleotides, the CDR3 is TGTGCCGGAAGTCGTCGGGACGATCCCACAGATACGCAGTATTTT. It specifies CAGSRRDDPTDTQYF.

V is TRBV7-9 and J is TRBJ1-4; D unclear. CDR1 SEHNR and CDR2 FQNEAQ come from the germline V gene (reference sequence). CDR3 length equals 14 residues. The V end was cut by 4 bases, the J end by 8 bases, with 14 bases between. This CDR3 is CASSYSNGREKLFF. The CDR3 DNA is TGTGCCAGCAGCTACTCTAATGGGAGGGAAAAACTGTTTTTT.

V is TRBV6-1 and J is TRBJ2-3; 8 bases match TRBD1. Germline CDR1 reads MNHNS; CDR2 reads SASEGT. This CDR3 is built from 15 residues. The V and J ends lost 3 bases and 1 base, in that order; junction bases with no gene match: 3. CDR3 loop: CASSDMGQGTDTQYF. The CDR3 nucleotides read TGTGCCAGCAGTGATATGGGACAGGGCACAGATACGCAGTATTTT.